The rows below give T cell receptor beta chains drawn from one sample of a study of blood T cell repertoires in COVID-19. The table came from immunoSEQ multiplex PCR; TCRdb's copy has only in-frame clones and leaves some out. Of about 250,000 clones detected, 80% to 90% appear once; the ten largest clones hold 4.7%. The sequenced material came from peripheral blood. These TCRs come from a woman aged 70-85 years with acute or convalescent COVID-19. CDR3s include the opening cysteine and the closing phenylalanine or tryptophan. A D gene is named only where the DNA matches it firmly. For some rows the clone size is stated as once, few or many, or as a class when expanded; others skip it.

J gene | V gene | clone size | D gene | CDR3 protein | CDR3 DNA
TRBJ2-7 | TRBV7-2 | - | TRBD1 | CASSVDRGRYEQYF | TGTGCCAGCAGTGTCGACAGGGGCCGCTACGAGCAGTACTTC
TRBJ1-1 | TRBV5-1 | - | - | CASSFGYSSNTEAFF | TGCGCCAGCAGCTTCGGTTACAGCTCGAACACTGAAGCTTTCTTT
TRBJ1-1 | TRBV18 | - | TRBD1 | CASSPDRAATEAFF | TGTGCCAGCTCACCGGACAGGGCGGCAACTGAAGCTTTCTTT
TRBJ2-1 | TRBV4-2 | - | - | CASSKGGDLGHEQFF | TGTGCCAGCAGCAAAGGGGGAGATCTCGGCCATGAGCAGTTCTTC
TRBJ2-5 | TRBV28 | - | - | CASSTSWETQYF | TGTGCCAGCAGTACTAGTTGGGAGACCCAGTACTTC
TRBJ1-2 | TRBV10-3 | - | - | CAISESPGYNYGYTF | TGTGCCATCAGTGAGTCACCAGGTTATAACTATGGCTACACCTTC
TRBJ1-4 | TRBV5-1 | - | - | CASSWDTGREKLFF | TGCGCCAGCAGCTGGGACACGGGACGGGAAAAACTGTTTTTT
TRBJ1-5 | TRBV11-2 | - | - | CASSLRSSGASNQPQHF | TGTGCCAGCAGCTTAAGGTCCTCAGGGGCCTCCAATCAGCCCCAGCATTTT
TRBJ1-5 | TRBV10-2 | - | - | CASTTGHPYSNQPQHF | TGCGCCAGCACTACGGGACACCCTTATAGCAATCAGCCCCAGCATTTT
TRBJ1-2 | TRBV5-1 | - | TRBD1 | CASSSQQGVYGYTF | TGCGCCAGCAGTTCCCAACAGGGGGTCTATGGCTACACCTTC
TRBJ1-2 | TRBV3-1/TRBV3-2 | - | - | CASSQDRGLRSTF | TGTGCCAGCAGCCAAGATCGAGGACTGAGATCCACCTTC
TRBJ2-1 | TRBV6-5 | - | - | CASSLYNEQFF | TGTGCCAGCAGCCTATACAATGAGCAGTTCTTC
TRBJ2-5 | TRBV5-5 | - | TRBD2 | CASSPLAGPQETQYF | TGTGCCAGCAGCCCACTAGCGGGGCCCCAAGAGACCCAGTACTTC
TRBJ1-5 | TRBV5-6 | few | - | CASSLQGPSNQPQHF | TGTGCCAGCAGCTTGCAGGGCCCTAGCAATCAGCCCCAGCATTTT
TRBJ2-3 | TRBV9 | - | - | CASSPGTVTDTQYF | TGTGCCAGCAGCCCAGGGACTGTGACAGATACGCAGTATTTT
TRBJ1-2 | TRBV7-9 | - | TRBD1 | CASSSRTGTYGYTF | TGTGCCAGCAGCTCCCGGACAGGTACCTATGGCTACACCTTC
TRBJ1-3 | TRBV3-1/TRBV3-2 | - | TRBD1 | CASSQRSGTGTNTIYF | TGTGCCAGCAGCCAACGGTCCGGGACAGGGACAAACACCATATATTTT
TRBJ1-6 | TRBV19 | few | TRBD1 | CASSIQGQNSPLHF | TGTGCCAGTTCTATACAGGGACAGAATTCACCCCTCCACTTT
TRBJ1-2 | TRBV27 | once | - | CASSFSGNYGYTF | TGTGCCAGCAGTTTCTCAGGGAACTATGGCTACACCTTC
TRBJ1-1 | TRBV29-1 | few | - | CSVDMGNTEAFF | TGCAGCGTTGATATGGGCAACACTGAAGCTTTCTTT
TRBJ2-5 | TRBV28 | - | TRBD1 | CASSLGRGLQETQYF | TGTGCCAGCAGCCTGGGCAGGGGGCTTCAAGAGACCCAGTACTTC
TRBJ1-2 | TRBV29-1 | - | TRBD1 | CSVGQGVNYGYTF | TGCAGCGTAGGACAGGGAGTGAACTATGGCTACACCTTC
TRBJ1-2 | TRBV7-2 | - | TRBD1 | CASSLSRTGPNYGYTF | TGTGCCAGCAGCCTAAGCCGGACAGGGCCTAACTATGGCTACACCTTC
TRBJ1-1 | TRBV30 | - | - | CAWSDRVHTEAFF | TGTGCCTGGAGTGACAGGGTCCACACTGAAGCTTTCTTT
TRBJ2-1 | TRBV5-5 | - | TRBD1 | CASNPLDRDNNEQFF | TGTGCCAGCAACCCTCTGGACAGGGACAACAATGAGCAGTTCTTC
TRBJ2-2 | TRBV11-2 | - | TRBD1 | CASSSFGQGANGELFF | TGTGCCAGCAGCTCATTCGGACAGGGGGCGAACGGGGAGCTGTTTTTT
TRBJ1-2 | TRBV2 | - | - | CASSGDVGYGYTF | TGTGCCAGCAGCGGGGATGTTGGCTATGGCTACACCTTC
TRBJ2-7 | TRBV9 | many | - | CASSVAPTASHEQYF | TGTGCCAGCAGCGTAGCCCCTACTGCATCTCACGAGCAGTACTTC
TRBJ1-3 | TRBV6-5 | - | TRBD1 | CASSRTGTSGNTIYF | TGTGCCAGCAGCAGGACAGGGACCTCTGGAAACACCATATATTTT
TRBJ1-2 | TRBV28 | - | - | CASSLSPRGYTF | TGTGCCAGCAGTTTATCCCCTAGGGGCTACACCTTC
TRBJ1-2 | TRBV5-1 | - | TRBD1 | CASSPGQGIDSYGYTF | TGCGCCAGCAGCCCCGGACAGGGAATCGACTCCTATGGCTACACCTTC
TRBJ1-1 | TRBV19 | - | - | CASSMGGQLTFTTEAFF | TGTGCCAGTAGTATGGGGGGGCAGCTAACCTTCACCACTGAAGCTTTCTTT
TRBJ1-5 | TRBV28 | once | TRBD1 | CASSGQVNQPQHF | TGTGCCAGCAGTGGACAGGTTAATCAGCCCCAGCATTTT
TRBJ1-2 | TRBV6-5 | - | - | CASSYRQETDGYTF | TGTGCCAGCAGTTACCGCCAGGAAACGGATGGCTACACCTTC
TRBJ2-7 | TRBV28 | few | - | CASSLVQVLYEQYF | TGTGCCAGCAGTTTAGTACAGGTGTTATACGAGCAGTACTTC
TRBJ1-1 | TRBV3-1/TRBV3-2 | - | - | CASSDTRNTEAFF | TGTGCCAGCAGCGATACAAGGAACACTGAAGCTTTCTTT
TRBJ2-3 | TRBV5-1 | - | - | CASSFGLRRADTQYF | TGCGCCAGCAGTTTTGGACTTCGGCGAGCAGATACGCAGTATTTT
TRBJ1-6 | TRBV2 | once | - | CASSATGQARPLHF | TGTGCCAGCAGTGCCACAGGGCAGGCCAGGCCCCTCCACTTT
TRBJ1-5 | TRBV28 | - | - | CASSFEGGQPQHF | TGTGCCAGCAGTTTTGAAGGGGGACAGCCCCAGCATTTT
TRBJ1-2 | TRBV3-1/TRBV3-2 | - | - | CASSRTDGRVYGYTF | TGTGCCAGCAGCCGGACGGATGGCAGGGTCTATGGCTACACCTTC
TRBJ1-2 | TRBV12-3/TRBV12-4 | - | - | CASSSDGLYGYTF | TGTGCCAGCAGTTCGGACGGACTCTATGGCTACACCTTC
TRBJ1-1 | TRBV30 | once | - | CAWSVGGLNTEAFF | TGTGCCTGGAGTGTAGGAGGGCTGAACACTGAAGCTTTCTTT
TRBJ2-5 | TRBV10-3 | - | TRBD1 | CAISESRGGFETQYF | TGTGCCATCAGTGAGTCGAGAGGGGGCTTTGAGACCCAGTACTTC
TRBJ1-1 | TRBV5-1 | - | TRBD1 | CASSRGQQNTEAFF | TGCGCCAGCAGCCGGGGACAGCAGAACACTGAAGCTTTCTTT
TRBJ1-1 | TRBV24-1 | - | TRBD1 | CATSDSGGTGFNTEAFF | TGTGCCACCAGTGATTCCGGGGGGACAGGGTTTAACACTGAAGCTTTCTTT
TRBJ2-7 | TRBV9 | - | TRBD1 | CASSLAPGQDYEQYF | TGTGCCAGCAGCCTTGCCCCTGGACAGGACTACGAGCAGTACTTC
TRBJ2-5 | TRBV19 | - | TRBD2 | CASSIEGGGIQETQYF | TGTGCCAGTAGTATAGAGGGCGGGGGGATCCAAGAGACCCAGTACTTC
TRBJ1-5 | TRBV24-1 | - | TRBD1 | CATSDPGTGVGSQHF | TGTGCCACCAGTGATCCCGGGACAGGGGTGGGGTCCCAGCATTTT
TRBJ1-5 | TRBV27 | - | TRBD1 | CASSPAGGENQPQHF | TGTGCCAGCAGTCCCGCAGGGGGAGAAAATCAGCCCCAGCATTTT
TRBJ1-4 | TRBV30 | few | - | CAWSVLGNNEKLFF | TGTGCCTGGAGTGTACTAGGGAATAATGAAAAACTGTTTTTT
TRBJ1-1 | TRBV6-5 | - | - | CASSYWLGGRTEAFF | TGTGCCAGCAGTTACTGGCTGGGAGGGAGGACTGAAGCTTTCTTT
TRBJ2-1 | TRBV3-1/TRBV3-2 | - | TRBD2 | CASSPGGLAKNNEQFF | TGTGCCAGCAGCCCCGGGGGACTAGCGAAAAACAATGAGCAGTTCTTC
TRBJ2-7 | TRBV10-1 | - | TRBD1 | CASSESGQGASSYEQYF | TGCGCCAGCAGTGAGTCGGGACAGGGGGCGAGCTCCTACGAGCAGTACTTC
TRBJ1-1 | TRBV7-9 | - | TRBD1 | CASSRTGVGGTEAFF | TGTGCCAGCAGCCGGACAGGGGTCGGTGGGACTGAAGCTTTCTTT
TRBJ2-3 | TRBV29-1 | - | TRBD1 | CSSSLRQGGTDTQYF | TGCAGCTCATCCCTTCGACAGGGGGGCACAGATACGCAGTATTTT